This T cell receptor (beta chain) was sequenced for a study of spatial heterogeneity in lung cancer. At the level of the study: Available follow-up PBMC samples, collected a median of roughly two years post-resection, were sequenced. General study points: Follow-up blood showed ubiquitous expanded tumor TCRs less than blood at resection did.

Specified time point: blood at routine non-recurrence follow-up after resection. V was shortened by 1 base and J by 5 bases, with 9 bases between the two germline ends. CDR1 is DFQATT, CDR2 SNEGSKA, per germline (reference sequence). The CDR3 has 13 residues. The table lists this clonotype with many counts. Its antigen remains unidentified. A single record per CDR3 protein comes from TCRdb applying MiXCR to the 5' RACE reads. The sample contains 25,000 to 35,000 distinct CDR3 sequences, roughly 5.7% of which appear only once. This sequence originates from a female donor with early-stage non-small cell lung cancer. The chain is built from TRBV20-1 and TRBJ1-5; D not resolved. The material sequenced was PBMCs, taken at follow-up. The CDR3 DNA sequence: TGCAGTGCTAGAGGAGATCGAGATCAGCCCCAGCATTTT. This gives the protein CSARGDRDQPQHF.